Listed here is a single T cell receptor beta chain. The target antigen is unknown. The repertoire was sequenced with immunoSEQ multiplex PCR; TCRdb's copy has only in-frame clones and lacks some. The repertoire holds 75,000 to 90,000 clones, under 95% seen once, with about 7.6% in the top ten. This entry is derived from a study of OX40 agonist ivuxolimab in advanced cancers. Study summary: The patients' treatment was ivuxolimab, an agonistic anti-OX40 (CD134) antibody. Ivuxolimab doses were 0.01, 0.1, 0.3, 1.5, 3 or 10 mg/kg every 2 weeks.

The germline CDR1 and CDR2 sequences are SNHLY and FYNNEI. Trimming took 6 bases from V and 3 from J, leaving 6 bases between them. The CDR3 is 11 residues long. Study findings and constraints: Researchers did not establish what antigens the expanded peripheral T cells target.

The chain carries TRBV2 and TRBJ2-7; D call uncertain. This sample comprised CD4+ or CD8+ T cells sorted from blood, obtained in a trial of the OX40 agonist ivuxolimab. The source is an adult with an advanced solid tumor such as melanoma, head and neck, liver or kidney cancer. The CDR3 here is CASSDYYEQYF. CDR3 coding DNA: TGTGCCAGCAGCGATTACTACGAGCAGTACTTC.